This TCR beta chain was retrieved from a study of shared clonotypes between healthy human individuals. General study results and limits: Naive CD4 clonotypes were shared across several donors at roughly 5%.

V dropped 5 bases and J dropped 1; count of bases not matched to a gene: 11. Germline CDR1 PRHDT, CDR2 FYEKMQ (reference sequence). CDR3 length: 16 amino acids. About this clone itself: What it binds is not known.

Here immunoSEQ multiplex PCR was the method, and the copy in TCRdb shows in-frame clones only, minus some. This table has some 630,000 clones, 90% to 97% appearing once. Positively selected for CCR7, the CD45RO-negative cells used as naive CD8 cells excluded terminally differentiated effector memory CD45RA+ cells. The chain combines TRBV13 with TRBJ2-7, with 7 nucleotides matching TRBD1. The material sequenced was naive CD8+ T cells sorted from blood. This receptor was taken from a woman between 25 and 40 years old in good health. The CDR3 spells CASSITTGDASYEQYF. DNA of the CDR3: TGTGCCAGCAGCATAACCACAGGGGACGCATCCTACGAGCAGTACTTC. Using reference TRBV13 and TRBJ2-7 for the parts outside the CDR3, the full variable domain is AAGVIQSPRHLIKEKRETATLKCYPIPRHDTVYWYQQGPGQDPQFLISFYEKMQSDKGSIPDRFSAQQFSDYHSELNMSSLELGDSALYFCASSITTGDASYEQYFGPGTRLTVT.